The rows below give T cell receptor beta chains drawn from one sample of a study of technical replicates of blood from a few donors. TCRdb keeps only in-frame clones here, not all; method: immunoSEQ multiplex PCR. The sample has about 93,000 clones; around 95% are singletons. Sample: T cells isolated from PBMCs. The origin of the receptors is a human donor in good health. Both conserved end residues are part of each CDR3. The D gene is left open where the match is weak. Some rows have no size entry. The others give once, few or many, or a class for an expanded clone.

TRBD1	-	TRBV27	TRBJ1-6	CASSLGQGGNSPLHF	TGTGCCAGCAGCCTAGGACAGGGCGGTAATTCACCCCTCCACTTT
-	-	TRBV14	TRBJ1-1	CASSQLIFRGSGYTEAFF	TGTGCCAGCAGCCAACTCATCTTTCGGGGGTCTGGCTACACTGAAGCTTTCTTT
TRBD2	-	TRBV27	TRBJ2-1	CASSNPGLAVSNEQFF	TGTGCCAGCAGCAACCCGGGACTAGCGGTTTCCAATGAGCAGTTCTTC
-	-	TRBV9	TRBJ2-7	CASSVGTGVYEQYF	TGTGCCAGCAGCGTAGGGACGGGAGTCTACGAGCAGTACTTC
-	-	TRBV28	TRBJ2-7	CASSIGSYEQYF	TGTGCCAGCAGTATCGGTTCCTACGAGCAGTACTTC
TRBD1	once	TRBV30	TRBJ1-1	CAWSSGQGAKKAFF	TGTGCCTGGAGTTCGGGACAGGGCGCGAAGAAAGCTTTCTTT
-	-	TRBV5-1	TRBJ1-1	CASSLERRTNTEAFF	TGCGCCAGCAGCTTGGAACGGAGGACGAACACTGAAGCTTTCTTT
TRBD1	-	TRBV2	TRBJ2-7	CASMETGAYEQYF	TGTGCCAGCATGGAAACAGGGGCCTACGAGCAGTACTTC
-	-	TRBV11-3	TRBJ2-7	CASSHRDTSYEQYF	TGTGCCAGCAGCCACCGGGACACTTCCTACGAGCAGTACTTC
-	-	TRBV7-3	TRBJ2-1	CASSPRPGHNGNEQFF	TGTGCCAGCAGCCCCCGTCCGGGACATAACGGCAATGAGCAGTTCTTC
-	-	TRBV4-1	TRBJ1-4	CASSRDTGRGEKLFF	TGCGCCAGCAGCCGTGATACAGGGAGGGGAGAAAAACTGTTTTTT
TRBD2	-	TRBV7-2	TRBJ2-5	CASSWTSGRGETQYF	TGTGCCAGCAGCTGGACTAGCGGCCGGGGCGAGACCCAGTACTTC
-	-	TRBV29-1	TRBJ2-7	CSVGVTTSSYEQYF	TGCAGCGTTGGGGTCACTACGTCCTCCTACGAGCAGTACTTC
-	-	TRBV9	TRBJ1-2	CASSFGEDYGYTF	TGTGCCAGCAGCTTTGGGGAGGACTATGGCTACACCTTC
-	-	TRBV10-2	TRBJ1-2	CASSRSGDGYTF	TGCGCCAGCAGTCGTTCAGGGGATGGCTACACCTTC
-	-	TRBV18	TRBJ2-1	CASSLPRGLNGNEQFF	TGTGCCAGCTCACTCCCCAGGGGATTAAATGGCAATGAGCAGTTCTTC
TRBD1	-	TRBV23-1	TRBJ2-7	CASSQSGQGGTYEQYF	TGCGCCAGCAGTCAATCGGGACAGGGAGGAACCTACGAGCAGTACTTC
-	-	TRBV6-5	TRBJ2-3	CASSYGGHSTDTQYF	TGTGCCAGCAGTTACGGGGGCCATAGCACAGATACGCAGTATTTT
-	-	TRBV19	TRBJ2-5	CASSPDVPGETQYF	TGTGCCAGTAGTCCTGACGTTCCGGGGGAGACCCAGTACTTC
-	-	TRBV20-1	TRBJ1-1	CRPGDPEAFF	TGCAGACCCGGGGATCCTGAAGCTTTCTTT
-	-	TRBV7-9	TRBJ2-7	CASSLDGWQSRDEQYF	TGTGCCAGCAGCTTAGACGGTTGGCAGTCCAGGGACGAGCAGTACTTC
-	-	TRBV27	TRBJ2-5	CASSFSRAGQETQYF	TGTGCCAGCAGTTTTTCAAGGGCAGGGCAAGAGACCCAGTACTTC
-	-	TRBV19	TRBJ1-5	CASSIGSYSNQPQHF	TGTGCCAGTAGTATAGGAAGCTATAGCAATCAGCCCCAGCATTTT
TRBD1	-	TRBV9	TRBJ1-2	CASSEGATGNHGYTF	TGTGCCAGCAGCGAGGGGGCGACAGGGAACCATGGCTACACCTTC
TRBD1	-	TRBV28	TRBJ2-7	CASSFNMDRGRWTYEQYF	TGTGCCAGCAGTTTCAACATGGACAGGGGGCGATGGACCTACGAGCAGTACTTC
-	-	TRBV28	TRBJ1-5	CASSGSDSNQPQHF	TGTGCCAGCAGCGGGAGCGATAGCAATCAGCCCCAGCATTTT
TRBD1	-	TRBV6-5	TRBJ2-1	CASSSGQAGGYNEQFF	TGTGCCAGCAGTTCAGGACAGGCCGGCGGTTACAATGAGCAGTTCTTC